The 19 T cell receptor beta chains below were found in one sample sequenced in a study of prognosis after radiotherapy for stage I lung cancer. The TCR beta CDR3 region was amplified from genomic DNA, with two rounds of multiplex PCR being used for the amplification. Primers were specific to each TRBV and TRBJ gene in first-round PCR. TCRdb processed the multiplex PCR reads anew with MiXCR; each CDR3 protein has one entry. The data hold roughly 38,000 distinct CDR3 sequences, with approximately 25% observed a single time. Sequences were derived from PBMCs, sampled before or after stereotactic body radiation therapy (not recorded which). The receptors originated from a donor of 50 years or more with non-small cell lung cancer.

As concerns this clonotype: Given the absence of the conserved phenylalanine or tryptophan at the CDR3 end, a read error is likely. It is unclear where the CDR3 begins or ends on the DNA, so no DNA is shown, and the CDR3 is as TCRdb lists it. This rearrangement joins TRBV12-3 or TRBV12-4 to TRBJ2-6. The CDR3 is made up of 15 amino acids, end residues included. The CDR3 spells CASRTPGSGANVMTL.

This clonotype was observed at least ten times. The CDR3 nucleotides are TGTGCCAGCAGGGGACAGACAGGGGGCCTACACACCGGGGAGCTGTTTTTT. This gives the protein CASRGQTGGLHTGELFF. V is TRBV2 and J is TRBJ2-2, with TRBD1 matching 10 bases. CDR3 length equals 17 residues. After removal of 6 bases from V and 3 bases from J, the junction contained 10 bases not matched to a gene. Germline values: CDR1 SNHLY, CDR2 FYNNEI.

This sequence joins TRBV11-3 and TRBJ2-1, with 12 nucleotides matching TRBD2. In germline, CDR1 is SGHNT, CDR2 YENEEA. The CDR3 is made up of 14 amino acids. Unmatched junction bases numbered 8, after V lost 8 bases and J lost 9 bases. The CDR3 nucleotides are TGTGCCAGCTTAGGACTAGCGGGGAGGGCTGAGCAGTTCTTC. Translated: CASLGLAGRAEQFF.

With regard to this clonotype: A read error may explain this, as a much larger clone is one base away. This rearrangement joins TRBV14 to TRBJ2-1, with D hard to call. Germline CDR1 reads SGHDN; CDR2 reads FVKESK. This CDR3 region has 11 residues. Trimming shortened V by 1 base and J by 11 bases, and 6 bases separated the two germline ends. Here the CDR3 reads CASSQVSQQFF. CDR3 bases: TGTGCCAGCAGCCAAGTCAGCCAGCAGTTCTTC. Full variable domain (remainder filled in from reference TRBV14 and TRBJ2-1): EAGVTQFPSHSVIEKGQTVTLRCDPISGHDNLYWYRRVMGKEIKFLLHFVKESKQDESGMPNNRFLAERTGGTYSTLKVQPAELEDSGVYFCASSQVSQQFFGPGTRLTVL.

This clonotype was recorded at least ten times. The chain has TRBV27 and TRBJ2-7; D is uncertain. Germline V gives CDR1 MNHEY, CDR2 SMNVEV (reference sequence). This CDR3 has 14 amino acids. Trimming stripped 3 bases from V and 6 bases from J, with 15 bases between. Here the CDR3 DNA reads TGTGCCAGCAGTTTTGCAGGTGGTCTGGGCGAGCAGTACTTC. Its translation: CASSFAGGLGEQYF.

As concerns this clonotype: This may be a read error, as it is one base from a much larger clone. DNA of the CDR3: TGTGCCATCAGAGAGTCCAATGGGGACAGGGCCGCTTTCTTT. Amino acid sequence: CAIRESNGDRAAFF. The chain uses TRBV10-3 and TRBJ1-1, with TRBD1 matching 9 bases. CDR3 size: 14 residues. From germline, CDR1 is ENHRY and CDR2 SYGVKD.

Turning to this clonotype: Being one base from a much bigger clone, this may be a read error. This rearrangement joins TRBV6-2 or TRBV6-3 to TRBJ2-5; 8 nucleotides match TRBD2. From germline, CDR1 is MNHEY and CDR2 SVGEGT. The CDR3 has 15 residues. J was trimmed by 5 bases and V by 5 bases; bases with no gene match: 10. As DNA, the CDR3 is TGTGCCAGCAGTGGAATAGCGGGGCCGGGGGAGACCCAGTACTTC. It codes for CASSGIAGPGETQYF.

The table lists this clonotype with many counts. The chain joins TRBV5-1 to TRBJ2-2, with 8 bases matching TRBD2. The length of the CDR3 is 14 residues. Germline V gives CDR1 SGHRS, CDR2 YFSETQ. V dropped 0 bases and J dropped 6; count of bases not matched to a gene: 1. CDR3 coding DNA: TGCGCCAGCAGCTTGGGAGCGGGAGCCGGGGAGCTGTTTTTT. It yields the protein CASSLGAGAGELFF.

The CDR3 DNA is TGCGCCAGCGGTCCGGGACAGGGGAATTCGCGCCTCCACTTT. This sequence encodes CASGPGQGNSRLHF. This chain uses TRBV5-1 with TRBJ1-6, with TRBD1 matching 10 bases. Trimming removed 7 bases from V and 15 bases from J; junction bases left unmatched: 13. The CDR3 has 14 residues. Germline-derived CDR1 and CDR2 are SGHRS and YFSETQ.

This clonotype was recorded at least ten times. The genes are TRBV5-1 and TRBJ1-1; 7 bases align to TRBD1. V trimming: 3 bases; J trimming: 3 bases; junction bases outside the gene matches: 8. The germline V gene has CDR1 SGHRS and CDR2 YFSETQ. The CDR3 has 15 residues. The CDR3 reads CASSSSAGGDTEAFF. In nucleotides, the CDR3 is TGCGCCAGCAGCTCCTCCGCAGGGGGAGACACTGAAGCTTTCTTT.

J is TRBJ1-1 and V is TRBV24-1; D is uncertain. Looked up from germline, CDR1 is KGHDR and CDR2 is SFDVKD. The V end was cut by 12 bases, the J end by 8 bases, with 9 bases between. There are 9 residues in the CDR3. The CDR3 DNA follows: TGTGCCCTCGACCCCGAAGCTTTCTTT. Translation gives CALDPEAFF.

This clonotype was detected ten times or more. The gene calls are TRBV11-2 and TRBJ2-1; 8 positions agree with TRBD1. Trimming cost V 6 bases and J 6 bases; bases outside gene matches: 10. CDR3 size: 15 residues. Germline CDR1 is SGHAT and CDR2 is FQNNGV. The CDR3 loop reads CASSRQGKGGNEQFF. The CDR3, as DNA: TGTGCCAGCAGTCGACAGGGGAAAGGCGGCAATGAGCAGTTCTTC.

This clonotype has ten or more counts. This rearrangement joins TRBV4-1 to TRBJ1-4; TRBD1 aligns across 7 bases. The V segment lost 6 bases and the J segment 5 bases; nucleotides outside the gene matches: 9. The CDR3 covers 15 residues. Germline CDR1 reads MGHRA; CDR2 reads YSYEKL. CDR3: CASRAEDRTNEKLFF. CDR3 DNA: TGCGCCAGCAGAGCCGAGGACAGGACGAATGAAAAACTGTTTTTT.

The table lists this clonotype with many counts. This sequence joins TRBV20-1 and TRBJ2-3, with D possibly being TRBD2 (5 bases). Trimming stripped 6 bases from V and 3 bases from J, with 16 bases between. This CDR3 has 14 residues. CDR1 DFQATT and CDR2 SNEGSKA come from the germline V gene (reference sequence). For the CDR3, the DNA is TGCAGTGCCCCCCTAGCTTCCCAAACAGATACGCAGTATTTT. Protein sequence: CSAPLASQTDTQYF.

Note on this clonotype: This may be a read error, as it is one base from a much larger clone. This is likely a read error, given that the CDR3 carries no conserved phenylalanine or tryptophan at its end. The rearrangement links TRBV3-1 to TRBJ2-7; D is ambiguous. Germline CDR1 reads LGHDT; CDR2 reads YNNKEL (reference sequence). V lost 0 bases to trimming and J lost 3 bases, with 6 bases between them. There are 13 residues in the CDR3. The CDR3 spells CASSQDLYYEQYI. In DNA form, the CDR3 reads TGTGCCAGCAGCCAAGATCTTTACTACGAGCAGTACATC.

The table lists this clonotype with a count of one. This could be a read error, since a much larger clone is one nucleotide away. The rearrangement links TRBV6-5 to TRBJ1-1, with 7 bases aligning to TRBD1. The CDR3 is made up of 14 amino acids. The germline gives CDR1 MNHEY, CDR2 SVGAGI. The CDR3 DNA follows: TGTGTCAGCAGTTACAGGGGCCGCAGGGATGAAGCTTTCTTT. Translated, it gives CVSSYRGRRDEAFF.

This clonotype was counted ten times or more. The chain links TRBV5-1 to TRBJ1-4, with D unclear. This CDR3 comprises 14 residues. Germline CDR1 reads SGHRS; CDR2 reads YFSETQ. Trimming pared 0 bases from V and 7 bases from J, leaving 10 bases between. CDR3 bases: TGCGCCAGCAGCTTGGTTACTATGGGTGAAAAACTGTTTTTT. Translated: CASSLVTMGEKLFF.

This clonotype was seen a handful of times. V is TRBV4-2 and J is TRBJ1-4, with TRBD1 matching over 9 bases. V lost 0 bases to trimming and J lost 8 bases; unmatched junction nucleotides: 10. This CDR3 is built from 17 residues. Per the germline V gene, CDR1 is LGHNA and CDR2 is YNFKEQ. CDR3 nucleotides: TGTGCCAGCAGCCAAGACTCTAAAGGGACAGGGAGCGAAAAACTGTTTTTT. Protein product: CASSQDSKGTGSEKLFF.

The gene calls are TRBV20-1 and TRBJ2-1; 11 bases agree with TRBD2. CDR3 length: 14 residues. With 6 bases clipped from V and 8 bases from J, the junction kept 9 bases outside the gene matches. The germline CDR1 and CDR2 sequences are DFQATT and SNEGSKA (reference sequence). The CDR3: CSAKTSGSLDEQFF. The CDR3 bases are TGCAGTGCGAAAACTAGCGGGAGTTTAGATGAGCAGTTCTTC.